These 28 T cell receptor beta chains came from one sample sequenced in a study of regulatory T cells in long-lasting Graves disease. Through Arm-PCR of CDR3 regions and iRepertoire HTBI primers, TCR beta libraries were built. TCRdb recomputed calls from the multiplex PCR reads with MiXCR, one row per CDR3 protein. The sample yields some 490,000 distinct CDR3 sequences, 12% seen once. The time point: newly diagnosed GD, antithyroid drugs for less than 3 months. Extracted PBMC RNA gave rise to the TCR library. The same sample was also studied in work on T cells in Graves' hyperthyroidism and ophthalmopathy.

This material consisted of peripheral blood mononuclear cells (PBMCs), taken at new diagnosis, from a patient treated with antithyroid drugs. These receptors all come from a woman in her twenties or thirties with Graves disease.

This rearrangement joins TRBV20-1 to TRBJ2-1, with D hard to call. The CDR3 sequence is 16 residues long. Germline V gene sequence: CDR1 DFQATT, CDR2 SNEGSKA (reference sequence). Between the trimmed V and J ends, which lost 0 bases and 1 base, there was a span of 13 bases. The CDR3: CSARDSQRWSYNEQFF. Here the CDR3 DNA reads TGCAGTGCTAGAGATAGTCAGAGGTGGTCCTACAATGAGCAGTTCTTC.

The chain links TRBV5-1 to TRBJ1-1; no definite D call. Germline CDR1 and CDR2: SGHRS and YFSETQ. The germline V and J ends were trimmed by 0 bases and 7 bases, with 10 bases remaining between them. CDR3 length equals 13 residues. Written as DNA, the CDR3 is TGCGCCAGCAGCTTGGAAGGGCGGTTTGAAGCTTTCTTT. Translation gives CASSLEGRFEAFF.

This clonotype occurred many times. The J gene is TRBJ2-7, the V gene TRBV5-8, with D tentatively TRBD1 or TRBD2 (5 bases each). Trimming shortened V by 4 bases and J by 3 bases, and 11 bases separated the two germline ends. Germline CDR1 SGHTS, CDR2 YDEGEE. The CDR3 is 13 amino acids. CDR3 loop: CASSMNGGYEQYF. The CDR3 nucleotides read TGTGCCAGCAGCATGAATGGGGGCTACGAGCAGTACTTC.

This clonotype was observed at least ten times. V and J are TRBV3-1 and TRBJ2-7, with D maybe TRBD2 (5 bases). Germline assignment: CDR1 LGHDT and CDR2 YNNKEL (reference sequence). V lost 3 bases and J 3 bases, leaving 18 bases between the germline ends. CDR3 length: 16 residues. The CDR3 is CASSHRTSEGVYEQYF. As DNA, the CDR3 is TGTGCCAGCAGCCACCGAACGAGTGAGGGAGTCTACGAGCAGTACTTC.

The sample holds many counts of this clonotype. The J gene is TRBJ1-2, the V gene TRBV28, with 9 positions matching TRBD1. V trimming: 7 bases; J trimming: 4 bases; junction bases outside the gene matches: 13. Germline V gene lookup returns CDR1 MDHEN and CDR2 SYDVKM. This CDR3 is 16 amino acids long. The CDR3 is CASNPTGTGKIYGYTF. CDR3 sequence (DNA): TGTGCCAGCAACCCAACCGGGACAGGGAAGATCTATGGCTACACCTTC.

There are many counts of this clonotype. The chain links TRBV4-1 to TRBJ1-1, with 7 positions matching TRBD1. The CDR3 spans 16 residues. After removal of 6 bases from V and 9 bases from J, the junction contained 19 bases not matched to a gene. The germline V gene encodes CDR1 MGHRA and CDR2 YSYEKL. CDR3 in DNA: TGCGCCAGCAGTTCCGGGACAGCCGGGCCTAACAACCAAGCTTTCTTT. It is translated as CASSSGTAGPNNQAFF.

This sequence joins TRBV30 and TRBJ2-3; tentatively, D is TRBD1 or TRBD2 (7 bases each). The CDR3 is 14 amino acids. V gave up 6 bases and J gave up 3 bases, with 16 bases separating them. The germline V gene encodes CDR1 GTSNPN and CDR2 SVGIG (reference sequence). The CDR3 DNA follows: TGTGCCTGTGCCCCAGGGGGGGAGACAGATACGCAGTATTTT. It translates to CACAPGGETDTQYF.

In its sample, this clonotype was seen many times. The genes are TRBV19 and TRBJ2-5; 8 nucleotides agree with TRBD2. Looked up from germline, CDR1 is LNHDA and CDR2 is SQIVND (reference sequence). The CDR3 consists of 14 residues. Germline trimming cut 5 bases from V and 7 bases from J; bases unmatched to any gene: 9. In nucleotides, the CDR3 is TGTGCCAGTAGTGGGGGACTAGGACTTCGGACCCAGTACTTC. This gives the protein CASSGGLGLRTQYF.

This clonotype was seen ten or more times. The chain uses TRBV29-1 and TRBJ1-1; 7 positions match TRBD1. Trimming at V came to 3 bases and at J to 3 bases, leaving 7 bases not matched to a gene. This CDR3 contains 14 residues. Germline values: CDR1 SQVTM, CDR2 ANQGSEA. The CDR3 sequence is CSVETDRWDTEAFF. CDR3 bases: TGCAGCGTTGAGACGGACAGGTGGGACACTGAAGCTTTCTTT.

V is TRBV6-1 and J is TRBJ1-4, with 10 bases aligning to TRBD1. The CDR3 contains 15 residues. Looked up from germline, CDR1 is MNHNS and CDR2 is SASEGT. The trim removed 6 bases at V and 7 bases at J, leaving 8 bases unmatched. CDR3 residues: CASRKRQGAVEKLFF. CDR3 nucleotide sequence: TGTGCCAGCAGAAAGCGACAGGGGGCAGTTGAAAAACTGTTTTTT.

This clonotype was seen repeatedly, ten times or more. This chain uses TRBV10-3 with TRBJ2-1; no clear D. Trimming cost V 3 bases and J 4 bases, with 4 bases left between them. The germline CDR1 and CDR2 sequences are ENHRY and SYGVKD. The CDR3 has 12 amino acids. The CDR3 coding sequence is TGTGCCATCAGTGAACCTTACAATGAGCAGTTCTTC. It translates to CAISEPYNEQFF.

The rearrangement links TRBV4-2 to TRBJ2-5; 8 bases are shared with TRBD1. This CDR3 has 16 amino acids. Germline lookup yields CDR1 LGHNA and CDR2 YNFKEQ. The J segment lost 3 bases and the V segment lost 1 base, leaving 7 bases of the junction unmatched. This CDR3 reads CASSQGRTGSKETQYF. CDR3 bases: TGTGCCAGCAGCCAAGGCCGGACAGGGTCAAAAGAGACCCAGTACTTC.

This chain links TRBV5-1 with TRBJ2-7, with 13 bases lining up with TRBD2. The germline V gene has CDR1 SGHRS and CDR2 YFSETQ. V lost 0 bases, J lost 0 bases, and 15 bases stayed unmatched. The CDR3 is 21 residues long. CDR3 region: CASSLVGKLTSGRNTSYEQYF. The CDR3 DNA follows: TGCGCCAGCAGCTTGGTGGGGAAGTTGACTAGCGGGAGGAACACCTCCTACGAGCAGTACTTC.

The V gene is TRBV28, the J gene TRBJ1-2; D might be TRBD1 (5 bases). The CDR3 has 11 residues. Germline assignment: CDR1 MDHEN and CDR2 SYDVKM. Trimming shortened V by 8 bases and J by 4 bases, and 8 bases separated the two germline ends. CDR3 in amino acids: CASGGGYGYTF. The CDR3 coding sequence is TGTGCCAGCGGGGGTGGCTATGGCTACACCTTC.

This clonotype was seen many times. The chain uses TRBV5-1 and TRBJ1-1; D is ambiguous. This CDR3 has 14 amino acids. V lost 4 bases and J 4 bases, leaving 14 bases between the germline ends. CDR1 SGHRS and CDR2 YFSETQ come from the germline V gene. DNA of the CDR3: TGCGCCAGCAGCCTGATGTACAGAAGCACTGAAGCTTTCTTT. Residues: CASSLMYRSTEAFF.

The chain carries TRBV4-2 and TRBJ1-5; no reliable D call. The CDR3 covers 18 residues. Looked up from germline, CDR1 is LGHNA and CDR2 is YNFKEQ. Trimming shortened V by 1 base and J by 1 base, and 17 bases separated the two germline ends. Here the CDR3 DNA reads TGTGCCAGCAGCCAAGTTTTCGAGGTCCGGAGGAGCAATCAGCCCCAGCATTTT. Residues: CASSQVFEVRRSNQPQHF.

This clonotype came up many times. The chain combines TRBV9 with TRBJ2-1; TRBD1 is a possible D gene (6 bases). In germline, CDR1 is SGDLS, CDR2 YYNGEE. CDR3 length: 15 residues. The V and J ends lost 4 bases and 6 bases respectively, with 17 bases between them. In nucleotides, the CDR3 is TGTGCCAGCAGCCCCCGCTATGGGGGCACCAATGAGCAGTTCTTC. Translated, it gives CASSPRYGGTNEQFF.

This clonotype was found many times. The J gene is TRBJ2-2, the V gene TRBV24-1, with D tentatively TRBD2 (5 bases). Trimming cost V 5 bases and J 0 bases, with 18 bases left between them. The germline V gene has CDR1 KGHDR and CDR2 SFDVKD. The CDR3 covers 18 residues. The CDR3 DNA is TGTGCCACCAGTGCCCCTAGCCCCTTACTAACGAACACCGGGGAGCTGTTTTTT. Amino acids: CATSAPSPLLTNTGELFF.

This clonotype was observed at least ten times. In nucleotides, the CDR3 is TGTGCCAGCAGTCCCGGGCCTTATGGCTACACCTTC. Amino acids: CASSPGPYGYTF. The chain links TRBV12-3 or TRBV12-4 to TRBJ1-2; no reliable D call. The CDR3 has 12 amino acids. The V and J ends lost 5 bases and 5 bases respectively, with 9 bases between them.

This clonotype has at least ten counts. The V call is TRBV7-2, the J call TRBJ1-6; unclear D gene. The length of the CDR3 is 12 residues. Germline V gives CDR1 SGHTA, CDR2 FQGNSA. V shed 4 bases and J shed 7 bases, with 5 bases lying between them. This chain's CDR3 is CASSSLNSPLHF. Written as DNA, the CDR3 is TGTGCCAGCAGCTCCCTAAATTCACCCCTCCACTTT.

This clonotype was seen many times. The gene calls are TRBV12-3 or TRBV12-4 and TRBJ2-1; 8 bases are shared with TRBD2. CDR3 length: 18 residues. After removal of 6 bases from V and 2 bases from J, the junction contained 15 bases not matched to a gene. The CDR3 loop is CASSPLTGGPDPYNEQFF. CDR3 nucleotide sequence: TGTGCCAGCAGCCCACTAACGGGAGGGCCTGACCCCTACAATGAGCAGTTCTTC.

This clonotype was recorded at least ten times. The chain uses TRBV7-9 and TRBJ1-1; 7 nucleotides align to TRBD1. The V gene's germline CDR1 is SEHNR and CDR2 FQNEAQ (reference sequence). V dropped 5 bases and J dropped 0; count of bases not matched to a gene: 9. The CDR3 has 16 residues. CDR3 in DNA: TGTGCCAGCAGCAGCAGGGACAGAACTATGAACACTGAAGCTTTCTTT. Protein product: CASSSRDRTMNTEAFF.

A few counts support this clonotype. This chain joins TRBV15 and TRBJ1-5; D gene unclear. The germline gives CDR1 LNHNV, CDR2 YYDKDF (reference sequence). The CDR3 is 15 amino acids. Trimming left V 5 bases short and J 8 bases short, with 19 bases between. The DNA for the CDR3 is TGTGCCACCAGCCGGAATTTTGGGTCCGCGGAGCCCCAGCATTTT. Translation gives CATSRNFGSAEPQHF.

This clonotype was seen repeatedly, ten times or more. The chain has TRBV7-2 and TRBJ2-1; D remains ambiguous. Trimming removed 2 bases from V and 7 bases from J, with 9 bases in between. Looked up from germline, CDR1 is SGHTA and CDR2 is FQGNSA. The CDR3 contains 13 residues. CDR3 in amino acids: CASSLTWLNEQFF. The CDR3 DNA sequence: TGTGCCAGCAGCTTAACCTGGCTGAATGAGCAGTTCTTC.

The rearrangement links TRBV29-1 to TRBJ2-7; D possibly corresponds to TRBD1 (5 bases). Germline V gene lookup returns CDR1 SQVTM and CDR2 ANQGSEA. V lost 7 bases, J lost 6 bases, and 16 bases lay in between. This CDR3 has 12 residues. As DNA, the CDR3 is TGCAGCGCAGAAGTAGGGGAATCCGAGCAGTACTTC. It encodes CSAEVGESEQYF.

This clonotype was seen ten or more times. The chain links TRBV12-3 or TRBV12-4 to TRBJ1-4; D is ambiguous. The V and J ends lost 6 bases and 6 bases respectively, with 14 bases between them. This CDR3 contains 14 residues. The CDR3 DNA follows: TGTGCCAGCAGCCTGACGGGGATCGATGAAAAACTGTTTTTT. Protein sequence: CASSLTGIDEKLFF.

This clonotype was recorded many times. The chain is built from TRBV19 and TRBJ1-5; a possible D gene is TRBD1 (5 bases). CDR1 and CDR2 from the germline V gene are LNHDA and SQIVND (reference sequence). There are 16 residues in the CDR3. The V and J ends lost 5 bases and 2 bases respectively, with 16 bases between them. CDR3 protein: CASSPRGERGNQPQHF. In DNA, the CDR3 is TGTGCCAGTAGTCCCCGGGGGGAGAGGGGCAATCAGCCCCAGCATTTT.

The genes are TRBV24-1 and TRBJ2-1; tentatively, D is TRBD1 (5 bases). This CDR3 comprises 15 residues. CDR1 and CDR2 from the germline V gene are KGHDR and SFDVKD. V was cut by 3 bases and J by 6 bases, with 14 bases left in between. The CDR3 nucleotides read TGTGCCACCAGTGATATGTGGGGCGCGATCAATGAGCAGTTCTTC. Amino acids: CATSDMWGAINEQFF.